The rows below give T cell receptor beta chains drawn from one sample of a study of cytomegalovirus exposure and HLA in healthy donors. The data were produced by immunoSEQ multiplex PCR, yet TCRdb's version contains in-frame clones alone and is incomplete. The profile shows fewer than 85,000 clones, 78% of them singletons. Sample: PBMCs. The receptors were sampled from a man between 18 and 35 years old in good health and CMV-seropositive. Each CDR3 is given with its conserved first and last residue. A D gene is named only where the DNA matches it firmly. Expanded clones are given a class, and other clones once, few, many or no size at all.

d_gene,v_gene,j_gene,abundance,CDR3nt,CDR3aa
TRBD1,TRBV10-2,TRBJ2-7,NA,TGCGCCAGCAGTGACGGGACAGGCTACGAGCAGTACTTC,CASSDGTGYEQYF
TRBD2,TRBV5-1,TRBJ2-7,NA,TGCGCCAGCAGCGTAGGCCCTACGGGGGGAAGCGGGTACGAGCAGTACTTC,CASSVGPTGGSGYEQYF
TRBD1,TRBV11-2,TRBJ1-3,NA,TGTGCCAGCAGGAATCCGGGACAGGGAAACACCATATATTTT,CASRNPGQGNTIYF
NA,TRBV5-1,TRBJ2-5,once,TGCGCCAGCAGCTCACCCGTGCGGAGAGAGACCCAGTACTTC,CASSSPVRRETQYF
NA,TRBV5-4,TRBJ2-1,NA,TGTGCCAGCAGCTTGGGAGTCTATGAGCAGTTCTTC,CASSLGVYEQFF
TRBD2,TRBV10-1,TRBJ2-1,NA,TGCGCCAGCAGTGAGGTTCTAGCGGTCAATGAGCAGTTCTTC,CASSEVLAVNEQFF
NA,TRBV13,TRBJ2-1,NA,TGTGCCAGCAGCTTACAGCTAGCGAGTGCCCTGAGCTCCTACAATGAGCAGTTCTTC,CASSLQLASALSSYNEQFF
TRBD2,TRBV7-2,TRBJ2-5,NA,TGTGCCAGCAGCTTCCAGACTAGCGGGAGGGAGACCCAGTACTTC,CASSFQTSGRETQYF
TRBD2,TRBV11-2,TRBJ2-1,NA,TGTGCCAGCAGCTTAGCACTAGCGGGACACAATGAGCAGTTCTTC,CASSLALAGHNEQFF
NA,TRBV27,TRBJ2-7,NA,TGTGCCAGCAGTTCCCCCCGCGAGCAGTACTTC,CASSSPREQYF
TRBD2,TRBV4-1,TRBJ2-3,NA,TGCGCCAGCAGCCAAACTCTTTTGAGCGGGATCCGGGATACGCAGTATTTT,CASSQTLLSGIRDTQYF
TRBD1,TRBV13,TRBJ2-5,once,TGTGCCAGCACAGAGGGACAGCAAGAGACCCAGTACTTC,CASTEGQQETQYF
TRBD1,TRBV7-9,TRBJ1-4,once,TGTGCCAGCAGCTTTGGGACAGTTCTCGAAAAACTGTTTTTT,CASSFGTVLEKLFF
TRBD1,TRBV6-1,TRBJ1-1,few,TGTGCCAGCAGTGCCAGACAGGGCACGAACACTGAAGCTTTCTTT,CASSARQGTNTEAFF
TRBD1,TRBV6-5,TRBJ1-1,NA,TGTGCCAGCAGTTACGACAGGGGCACTGAAGCTTTCTTT,CASSYDRGTEAFF
TRBD1,TRBV6-6,TRBJ2-1,few,TGTGCCAGCAGTTCCTCGGGACAGGGTTCTAGTGAGCAGTTCTTC,CASSSSGQGSSEQFF
NA,TRBV7-7,TRBJ2-7,NA,TGTGCTAGCAGCTTAGCTTGCAGGGGCGAACCTTACTCCTACGAGCAGTACTTC,CASSLACRGEPYSYEQYF
NA,TRBV4-2,TRBJ1-2,NA,TGTGCCAGCAGCCAAGAGGGGGGAGGGGATGGCTACACCTTC,CASSQEGGGDGYTF